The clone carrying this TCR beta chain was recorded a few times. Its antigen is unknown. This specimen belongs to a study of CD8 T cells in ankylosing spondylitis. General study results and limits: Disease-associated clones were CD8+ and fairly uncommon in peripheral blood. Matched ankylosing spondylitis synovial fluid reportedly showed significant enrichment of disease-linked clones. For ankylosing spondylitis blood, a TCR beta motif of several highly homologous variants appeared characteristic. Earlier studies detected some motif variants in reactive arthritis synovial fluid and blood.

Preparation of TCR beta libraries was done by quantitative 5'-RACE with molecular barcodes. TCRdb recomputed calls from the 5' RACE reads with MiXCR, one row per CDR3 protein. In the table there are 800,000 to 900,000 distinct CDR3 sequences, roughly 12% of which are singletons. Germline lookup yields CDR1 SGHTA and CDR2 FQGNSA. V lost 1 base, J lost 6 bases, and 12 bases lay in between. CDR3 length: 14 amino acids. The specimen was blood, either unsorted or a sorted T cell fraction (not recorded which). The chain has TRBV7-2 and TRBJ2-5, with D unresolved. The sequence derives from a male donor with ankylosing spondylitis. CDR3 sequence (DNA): TGTGCCAGCAGCTTAGGGCCCGTTGGACAGACCCAGTACTTC. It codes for CASSLGPVGQTQYF.